The source of this TCR beta chain is a study of cytomegalovirus exposure and HLA in healthy donors. Germline assignment: CDR1 LGHNA and CDR2 YSLEER. CDR3 length: 14 residues. Trimming at V came to 1 base and at J to 8 bases, leaving 5 bases not matched to a gene. The count of this clone is one. Its antigen is not identified. Study results and caveats: For presence/absence analyses, sequencing depth was assumed to be roughly uniform across donors. Reports indicate that TCR beta sequences accurately predicted the HLA-A and HLA-B alleles of most subjects.

The study ran its PCR with 60 Vbeta and 13 Jbeta primers. Data came from immunoSEQ multiplex PCR; TCRdb stores just in-frame clones and leaves some out. The table lists approximately 190,000 clones, over 75% of them singletons. Input material: PBMCs. The rearrangement links TRBV4-3 to TRBJ1-5; 7 nucleotides match TRBD1. This receptor was identified in a man aged 50-59 years in good health and CMV-seronegative. Written as DNA, the CDR3 is TGCGCCAGCAGCCAAGGGGCAGGGGGAAAGCCCCAGCATTTT. It encodes CASSQGAGGKPQHF.